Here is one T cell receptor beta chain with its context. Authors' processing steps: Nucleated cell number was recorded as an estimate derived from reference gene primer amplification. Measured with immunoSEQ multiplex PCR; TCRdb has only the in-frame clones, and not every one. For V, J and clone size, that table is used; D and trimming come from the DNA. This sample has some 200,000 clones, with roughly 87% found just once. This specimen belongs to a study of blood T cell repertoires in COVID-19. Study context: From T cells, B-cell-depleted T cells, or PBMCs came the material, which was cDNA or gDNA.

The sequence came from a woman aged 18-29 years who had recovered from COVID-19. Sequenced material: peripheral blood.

In nucleotides, the CDR3 is TGTGCCAGCAGCTACGCGGGAGGGCCCACAGATACGCAGTATTTT. The encoded protein is CASSYAGGPTDTQYF. The chain uses TRBV7-6 and TRBJ2-3; 9 nucleotides match TRBD2. The CDR3 runs to 15 residues. V lost 4 bases and J lost 2; bases outside the gene matches: 4. The V gene's germline CDR1 is SGHVS and CDR2 FNYEAQ.